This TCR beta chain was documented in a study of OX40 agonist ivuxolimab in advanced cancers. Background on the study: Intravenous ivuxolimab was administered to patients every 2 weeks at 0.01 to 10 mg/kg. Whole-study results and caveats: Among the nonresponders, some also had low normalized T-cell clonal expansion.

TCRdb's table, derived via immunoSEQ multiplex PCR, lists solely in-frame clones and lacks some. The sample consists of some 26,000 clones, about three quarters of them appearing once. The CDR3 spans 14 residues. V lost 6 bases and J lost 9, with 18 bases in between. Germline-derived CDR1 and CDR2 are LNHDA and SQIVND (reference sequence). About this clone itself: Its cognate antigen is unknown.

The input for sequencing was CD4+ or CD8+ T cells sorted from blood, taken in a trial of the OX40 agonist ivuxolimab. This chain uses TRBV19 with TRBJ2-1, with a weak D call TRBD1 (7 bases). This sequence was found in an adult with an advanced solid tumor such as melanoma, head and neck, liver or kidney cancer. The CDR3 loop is CASRGGGWGSEQFF. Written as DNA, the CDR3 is TGTGCCAGTAGAGGAGGGGGCTGGGGTAGTGAGCAGTTCTTC.